Each of the 22 T cell receptor beta chains below was sequenced from the same sample in a study of blood T cell repertoires in COVID-19. Sequencing used immunoSEQ multiplex PCR; TCRdb keeps in-frame clones, though not all of them. The sample records under 250,000 clones, about 85% being singletons. What was sequenced was peripheral blood. These receptors were collected from a man aged 45-60 years who had recovered from COVID-19.

The rearrangement uses TRBV12-3 or TRBV12-4 and TRBJ2-1, with D uncertain. The length of the CDR3 is 12 residues. V gave up 1 base and J gave up 6 bases, with 4 bases separating them. CDR3 sequence (DNA): TGTGCCAGCAGTTTAGGGCTCAATGAGCAGTTCTTC. Protein sequence: CASSLGLNEQFF.

This clone was observed once. The chain links TRBV27 to TRBJ2-5; the D is unclear. This CDR3 comprises 15 residues. V was pared by 0 bases and J by 2 bases, with 10 bases between. Germline lookup yields CDR1 MNHEY and CDR2 SMNVEV (reference sequence). CDR3 nucleotide sequence: TGTGCCAGCAGTTTATCGTCTAGAACGCAAGAGACCCAGTACTTC. Translation gives CASSLSSRTQETQYF.

The chain is built from TRBV2 and TRBJ1-2; D is ambiguous. V was trimmed by 7 bases and J by 8 bases, leaving 11 bases between them. This CDR3 is 11 amino acids long. Germline CDR1 is SNHLY and CDR2 is FYNNEI. The CDR3 DNA reads TGTGCCAGCAAAGAAGATGGCGGCTACACCTTC. It codes for CASKEDGGYTF.

The CDR3 region is CATSSALNYGYTF. In DNA, the CDR3 is TGTGCCACTTCCTCTGCGTTGAACTATGGCTACACCTTC. The V and J genes are TRBV28 and TRBJ1-2, with D unresolved. The CDR3 is 13 amino acids. Trimming cost V 10 bases and J 2 bases, with 14 bases left between them. Germline V gives CDR1 MDHEN, CDR2 SYDVKM.

The genes are TRBV6-6 and TRBJ2-2; 8 bases map to TRBD1. The germline V gene has CDR1 MNHNY and CDR2 SVGAGI (reference sequence). This CDR3 comprises 15 residues. J was trimmed by 6 bases and V by 6 bases; bases with no gene match: 9. The CDR3 protein is CASSLDRDQSGELFF. CDR3 bases: TGTGCCAGCAGCCTGGACAGGGACCAATCCGGGGAGCTGTTTTTT.

This chain uses TRBV5-1 with TRBJ2-3, with a weak D call TRBD1 (6 bases). CDR1 and CDR2 from the germline V gene are SGHRS and YFSETQ. V was clipped by 3 bases and J by 4 bases, with 12 bases between them. The CDR3 consists of 14 residues. The CDR3 loop reads CASSYGQSPDTQYF. CDR3 bases: TGCGCCAGCAGCTACGGACAGAGCCCAGATACGCAGTATTTT.

CDR3 in amino acids: CASSSRAGGYGYTF. The CDR3 bases are TGTGCCAGCAGTTCCAGGGCGGGGGGCTATGGCTACACCTTC. This rearrangement joins TRBV6-5 to TRBJ1-2, with D possibly being TRBD1 (5 bases). V was pared by 4 bases and J by 4 bases, with 13 bases between. The CDR3 sequence is 14 residues long. The V gene's germline CDR1 is MNHEY and CDR2 SVGAGI.

This clone was seen only once. This chain links TRBV11-2 with TRBJ2-2; D ambiguous. The CDR3 runs to 14 residues. CDR1 and CDR2 from the germline V gene are SGHAT and FQNNGV. Trimming shortened V by 0 bases and J by 2 bases, and 4 bases separated the two germline ends. The CDR3 reads CASSLELNTGELFF. CDR3 nucleotides: TGTGCCAGCAGCTTAGAATTAAACACCGGGGAGCTGTTTTTT.

The chain couples TRBV30 to TRBJ2-1, with 10 bases identical to TRBD2. The CDR3 sequence is 14 residues long. In germline, CDR1 is GTSNPN, CDR2 SVGIG (reference sequence). Losses at the gene ends were 4 bases for V and 7 bases for J; bases not matched to a gene: 7. The chain's CDR3 is CAWKGGLAKNEQFF. In DNA, the CDR3 is TGTGCCTGGAAGGGGGGACTAGCGAAGAATGAGCAGTTCTTC.

This clone was observed a handful of times. The chain combines TRBV4-1 with TRBJ1-3; D may be TRBD1 (6 bases). Per the germline V gene, CDR1 is MGHRA and CDR2 is YSYEKL. The CDR3 runs 15 residues. The V end lost 5 bases, the J end lost 4 bases, and 15 bases lay between the germline ends. CDR3 nucleotide sequence: TGCGCCAGCAGCGCGACCAGGGGAGCGGGAAACACCATATATTTT. Amino acids: CASSATRGAGNTIYF.

Ten or more counts support this clone. This chain connects TRBV5-1 to TRBJ1-2; 8 bases map to TRBD1. Germline loops: CDR1 SGHRS, CDR2 YFSETQ. This CDR3 comprises 14 residues. J was trimmed by 8 bases and V by 4 bases; bases with no gene match: 10. CDR3 in DNA: TGCGCCAGCAGCAAGAACCAGGGGGCGAGAGGCTACACCTTC. It specifies CASSKNQGARGYTF.

J is TRBJ2-1 and V is TRBV19; maybe TRBD2 (6 bases). There are 14 residues in the CDR3. Germline V gene lookup returns CDR1 LNHDA and CDR2 SQIVND (reference sequence). The germline V and J ends were trimmed by 5 bases and 6 bases, with 14 bases remaining between them. The CDR3 nucleotides are TGTGCCAGTAGTTCCTCGGGGAGGTTCAATGAGCAGTTCTTC. Its translation: CASSSSGRFNEQFF.

The rearrangement links TRBV15 to TRBJ1-3; D possibly corresponds to TRBD1 (5 bases). Germline-derived CDR1 and CDR2 are LNHNV and YYDKDF (reference sequence). V lost 4 bases, J lost 0 bases, and 13 bases lay in between. The length of the CDR3 is 16 residues. In DNA form, the CDR3 reads TGTGCCACCAGCACATTGACAGTTAGCTCTGGAAACACCATATATTTT. It yields the protein CATSTLTVSSGNTIYF.

This clone was counted once. The chain combines TRBV6-1 with TRBJ2-4; tentative D call: TRBD1 (6 bases). The CDR3 sequence is 17 residues long. V gave up 7 bases and J gave up 1 base, with 20 bases separating them. CDR1 MNHNS and CDR2 SASEGT come from the germline V gene. The CDR3 DNA is TGTGCCAGCACTGAGTTGGGGACAAAGGGCGCCAAAAACATTCAGTACTTC. This sequence encodes CASTELGTKGAKNIQYF.

This sequence joins TRBV24-1 and TRBJ2-1, with TRBD2 matching 11 bases. The CDR3 extends over 16 amino acids. V shed 4 bases, J shed 0 bases, and the junction held 1 base outside the gene matches. Germline V gives CDR1 KGHDR, CDR2 SFDVKD. As DNA, the CDR3 is TGTGCCACCAGTGAAACTAGCGGGAGCTCCTACAATGAGCAGTTCTTC. Translating it yields CATSETSGSSYNEQFF.

The chain is built from TRBV28 and TRBJ1-1; no reliable D call. This CDR3 is built from 14 residues. The V gene lost 4 bases and the J gene lost 0 bases, with 9 bases spanning the gap. CDR1 is MDHEN and CDR2 is SYDVKM in the germline V gene. The CDR3 here is CASSSRTVNTEAFF. CDR3 DNA sequence: TGTGCCAGCAGTTCGAGGACTGTGAACACTGAAGCTTTCTTT. Looking up the rest from reference TRBV28 and TRBJ1-1 gives the full variable domain: DVKVTQSSRYLVKRTGEKVFLECVQDMDHENMFWYRQDPGLGLRLIYFSYDVKMKEKGDIPEGYSVSREKKERFSLILESASTNQTSMYLCASSSRTVNTEAFFGQGTRLTVV.

The CDR3 region is CSATEKFTQYF. For the CDR3, the DNA is TGCAGTGCCACCGAGAAGTTTACGCAGTATTTT. This rearrangement joins TRBV20-1 to TRBJ2-3, with D uncertain. Trimming removed 6 bases at V and 8 bases at J, with 12 bases between. CDR1 is DFQATT, CDR2 SNEGSKA, per germline (reference sequence). This CDR3 contains 11 residues.

The CDR3: CASTPLTGTASYGYTF. The CDR3 DNA reads as TGTGCCAGCACACCGCTCACCGGGACAGCTTCCTATGGCTACACCTTC. The chain uses TRBV28 and TRBJ1-2, with 7 positions matching TRBD1. The V gene's germline CDR1 is MDHEN and CDR2 SYDVKM. V was clipped by 7 bases and J by 4 bases; unmatched bases: 15. The CDR3 runs to 16 residues.

This chain connects TRBV5-1 to TRBJ2-7, with 8 bases aligning to TRBD2. The CDR3 is made up of 14 amino acids. Looked up from germline, CDR1 is SGHRS and CDR2 is YFSETQ. V was clipped by 1 base and J by 4 bases; unmatched bases: 4. CDR3 loop: CASSLSSGSYEQYF. CDR3 sequence (DNA): TGCGCCAGCAGCTTGAGCAGCGGGAGTTACGAGCAGTACTTC.

The CDR3 spells CASSAQGGVDNEQFF. The CDR3, as DNA: TGTGCCAGCAGCGCACAGGGTGGAGTTGACAATGAGCAGTTCTTC. The chain carries TRBV7-2 and TRBJ2-1; tentative D call: TRBD1 (6 bases). V was pared by 5 bases and J by 5 bases, with 16 bases between. The CDR3 has 15 amino acids. CDR1 is SGHTA and CDR2 is FQGNSA in the germline V gene. Using reference TRBV7-2 and TRBJ2-1 for the parts outside the CDR3, the full variable domain is GAGVSQSPSNKVTEKGKDVELRCDPISGHTALYWYRQSLGQGLEFLIYFQGNSAPDKSGLPSDRFSAERTGGSVSTLTIQRTQQEDSAVYLCASSAQGGVDNEQFFGPGTRLTVL.

The chain carries TRBV13 and TRBJ2-1; 11 bases align to TRBD2. The CDR3 is made up of 16 amino acids. With 5 bases clipped from V and 5 bases from J, the junction kept 8 bases outside the gene matches. Germline lookup yields CDR1 PRHDT and CDR2 FYEKMQ (reference sequence). CDR3 region: CASSLEGTSGHNEQFF. CDR3 DNA sequence: TGTGCCAGCAGCCTTGAGGGGACTAGCGGCCACAATGAGCAGTTCTTC.

This rearrangement joins TRBV6-5 to TRBJ2-7; possible D gene TRBD2, 6 bases. The V and J ends lost 8 bases and 2 bases respectively, with 13 bases between them. The CDR3 runs 13 residues. Germline assignment: CDR1 MNHEY and CDR2 SVGAGI. The CDR3 here is CASGGRGTYEQYF. As DNA, the CDR3 is TGTGCCAGCGGGGGGAGAGGGACCTACGAGCAGTACTTC.